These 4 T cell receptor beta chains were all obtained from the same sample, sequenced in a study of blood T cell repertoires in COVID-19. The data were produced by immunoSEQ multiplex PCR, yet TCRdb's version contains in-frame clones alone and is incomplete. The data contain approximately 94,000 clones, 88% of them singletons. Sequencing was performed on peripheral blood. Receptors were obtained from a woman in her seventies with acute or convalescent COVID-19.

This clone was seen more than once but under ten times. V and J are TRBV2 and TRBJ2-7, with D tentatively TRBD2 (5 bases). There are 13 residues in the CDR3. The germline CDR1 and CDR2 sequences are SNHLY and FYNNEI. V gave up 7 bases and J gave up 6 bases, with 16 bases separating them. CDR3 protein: CASTMGETREQYF. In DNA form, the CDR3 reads TGTGCCAGCACCATGGGAGAGACCCGCGAGCAGTACTTC.

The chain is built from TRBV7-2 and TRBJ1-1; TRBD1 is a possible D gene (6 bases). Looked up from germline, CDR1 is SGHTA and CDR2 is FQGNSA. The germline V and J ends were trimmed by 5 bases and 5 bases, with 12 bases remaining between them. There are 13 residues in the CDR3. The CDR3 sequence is CASSQQGSTEAFF. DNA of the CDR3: TGTGCCAGCAGCCAACAGGGATCGACTGAAGCTTTCTTT.

CDR3 in DNA: TGCGCCAGCAGCTTGGGGACTTTTGGAGCTAACTATGGCTACACCTTC. This sequence encodes CASSLGTFGANYGYTF. The chain is built from TRBV5-1 and TRBJ1-2; unclear D gene. Germline CDR1 is SGHRS and CDR2 is YFSETQ. The CDR3 is made up of 16 amino acids. The V and J ends lost 0 bases and 0 bases respectively, with 12 bases between them.

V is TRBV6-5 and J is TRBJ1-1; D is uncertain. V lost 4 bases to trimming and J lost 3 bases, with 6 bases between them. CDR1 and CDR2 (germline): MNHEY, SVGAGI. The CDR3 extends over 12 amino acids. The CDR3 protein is CASSSVYTEAFF. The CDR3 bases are TGTGCCAGCAGTTCAGTTTACACTGAAGCTTTCTTT.